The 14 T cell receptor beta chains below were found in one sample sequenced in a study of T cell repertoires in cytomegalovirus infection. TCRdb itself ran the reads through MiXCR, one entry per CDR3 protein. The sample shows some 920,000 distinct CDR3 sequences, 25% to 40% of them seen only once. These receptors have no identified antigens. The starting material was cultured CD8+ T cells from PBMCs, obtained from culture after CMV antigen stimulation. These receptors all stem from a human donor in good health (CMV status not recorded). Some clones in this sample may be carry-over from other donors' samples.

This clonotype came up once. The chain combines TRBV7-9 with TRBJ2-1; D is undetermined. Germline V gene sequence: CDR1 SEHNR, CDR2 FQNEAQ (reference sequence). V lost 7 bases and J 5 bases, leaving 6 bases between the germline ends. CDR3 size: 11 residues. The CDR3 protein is CASTHDNEQFF. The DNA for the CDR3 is TGTGCCAGCACCCACGACAATGAGCAGTTCTTC.

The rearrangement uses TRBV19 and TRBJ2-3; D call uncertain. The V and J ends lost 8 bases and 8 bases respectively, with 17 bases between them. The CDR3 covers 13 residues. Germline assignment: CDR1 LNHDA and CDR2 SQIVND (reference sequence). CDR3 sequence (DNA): TGTGCCAGTTCCCCAAGATGGGAAGGTACGCAGTATTTT. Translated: CASSPRWEGTQYF.

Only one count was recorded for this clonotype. CDR3 in amino acids: CASSLIWGTQYF. The CDR3 DNA follows: TGTGCCAGCAGTTTAATTTGGGGTACCCAGTACTTC. This chain uses TRBV28 with TRBJ2-5; D remains ambiguous. The CDR3 is 12 residues long. Trimming removed 2 bases at V and 8 bases at J, with 9 bases between. Germline CDR1 and CDR2: MDHEN and SYDVKM.

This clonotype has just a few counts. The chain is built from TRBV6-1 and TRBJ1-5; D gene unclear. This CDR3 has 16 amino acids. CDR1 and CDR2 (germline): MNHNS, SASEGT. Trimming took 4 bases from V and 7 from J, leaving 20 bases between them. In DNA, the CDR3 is TGTGCCAGCAGTGGAGAAGCGGGCGTCGGTAGACAGCCCCAGCATTTT. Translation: CASSGEAGVGRQPQHF.

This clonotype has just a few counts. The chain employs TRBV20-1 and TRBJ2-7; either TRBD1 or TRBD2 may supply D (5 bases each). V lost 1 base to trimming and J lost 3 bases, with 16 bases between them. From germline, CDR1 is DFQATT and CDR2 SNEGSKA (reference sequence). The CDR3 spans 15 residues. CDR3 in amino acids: CSARGIEQGVYEQYF. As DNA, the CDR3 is TGCAGTGCTAGAGGTATTGAGCAGGGAGTCTACGAGCAGTACTTC.

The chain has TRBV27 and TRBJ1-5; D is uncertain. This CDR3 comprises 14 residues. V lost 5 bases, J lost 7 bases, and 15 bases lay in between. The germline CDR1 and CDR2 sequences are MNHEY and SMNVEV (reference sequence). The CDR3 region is CASSPFLGGQPQHF. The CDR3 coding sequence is TGTGCCAGCAGTCCCTTCTTGGGTGGCCAGCCCCAGCATTTT.

CDR3: CASSQGTGGWSEAFF. DNA of the CDR3: TGTGCCAGCAGCCAAGGGACAGGGGGGTGGTCTGAAGCTTTCTTT. The V and J genes are TRBV14 and TRBJ1-1, with 10 bases matching TRBD1. The CDR3 has 15 residues. V shed 1 base and J 6 bases; nucleotides not matched to a gene: 5. The germline V gene has CDR1 SGHDN and CDR2 FVKESK.

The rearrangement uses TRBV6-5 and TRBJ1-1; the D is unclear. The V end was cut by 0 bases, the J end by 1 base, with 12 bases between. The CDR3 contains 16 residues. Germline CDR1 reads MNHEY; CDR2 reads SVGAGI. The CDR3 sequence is CASSYSSLISNTEAFF. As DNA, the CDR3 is TGTGCCAGCAGTTACTCTTCGCTTATTTCGAACACTGAAGCTTTCTTT.

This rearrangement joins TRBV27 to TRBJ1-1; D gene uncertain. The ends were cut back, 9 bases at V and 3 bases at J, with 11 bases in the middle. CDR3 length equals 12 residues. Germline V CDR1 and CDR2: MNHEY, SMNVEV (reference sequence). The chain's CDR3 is CASWSGYTEAFF. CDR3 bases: TGTGCCAGTTGGAGTGGTTACACTGAAGCTTTCTTT.

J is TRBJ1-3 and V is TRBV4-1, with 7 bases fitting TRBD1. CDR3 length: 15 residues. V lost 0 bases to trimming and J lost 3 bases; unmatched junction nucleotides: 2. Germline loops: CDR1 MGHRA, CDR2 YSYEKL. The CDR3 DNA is TGCGCCAGCAGCCAAGAAAGACAGGGTGGAAACACCATATATTTT. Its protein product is CASSQERQGGNTIYF.

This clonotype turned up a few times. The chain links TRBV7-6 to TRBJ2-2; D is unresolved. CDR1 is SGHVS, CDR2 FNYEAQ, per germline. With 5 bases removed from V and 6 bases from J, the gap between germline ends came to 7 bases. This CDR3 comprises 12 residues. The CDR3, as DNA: TGTGCCAGCAGCCCGGCGGCCGGGGAGCTGTTTTTT. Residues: CASSPAAGELFF.

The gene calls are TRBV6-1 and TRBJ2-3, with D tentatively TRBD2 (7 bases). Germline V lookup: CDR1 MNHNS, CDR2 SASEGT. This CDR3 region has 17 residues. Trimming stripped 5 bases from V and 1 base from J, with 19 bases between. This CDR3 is CASSKTSRRGGTDTQYF. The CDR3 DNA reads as TGTGCCAGCAGTAAGACTAGCCGGAGGGGGGGCACAGATACGCAGTATTTT.

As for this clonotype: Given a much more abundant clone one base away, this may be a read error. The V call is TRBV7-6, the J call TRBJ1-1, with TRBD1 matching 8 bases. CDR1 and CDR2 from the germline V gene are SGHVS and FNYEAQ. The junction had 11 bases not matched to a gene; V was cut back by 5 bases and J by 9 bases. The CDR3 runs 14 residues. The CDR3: CASSPPPGGGKAFF. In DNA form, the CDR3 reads TGTGCCAGCAGCCCCCCCCCAGGGGGCGGTAAAGCTTTCTTT.

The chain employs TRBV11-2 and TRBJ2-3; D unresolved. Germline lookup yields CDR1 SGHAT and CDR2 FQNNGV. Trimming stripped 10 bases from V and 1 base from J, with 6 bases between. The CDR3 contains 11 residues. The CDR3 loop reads CATSRTDTQYF. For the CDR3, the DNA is TGTGCCACGTCACGCACAGATACGCAGTATTTT.